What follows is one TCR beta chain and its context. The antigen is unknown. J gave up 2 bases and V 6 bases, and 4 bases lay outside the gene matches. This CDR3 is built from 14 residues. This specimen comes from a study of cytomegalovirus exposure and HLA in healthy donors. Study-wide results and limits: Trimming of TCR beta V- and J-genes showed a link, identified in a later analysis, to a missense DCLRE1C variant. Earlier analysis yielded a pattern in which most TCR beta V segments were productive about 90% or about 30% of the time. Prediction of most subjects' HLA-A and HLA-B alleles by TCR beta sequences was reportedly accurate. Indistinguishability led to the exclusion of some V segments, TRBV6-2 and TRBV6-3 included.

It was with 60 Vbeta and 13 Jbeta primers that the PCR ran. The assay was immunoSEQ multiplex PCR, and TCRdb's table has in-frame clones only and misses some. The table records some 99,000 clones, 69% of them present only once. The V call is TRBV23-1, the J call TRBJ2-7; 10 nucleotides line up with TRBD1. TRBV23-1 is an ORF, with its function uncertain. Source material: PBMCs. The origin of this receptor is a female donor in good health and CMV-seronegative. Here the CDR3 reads CASRTGQGTYEQYF. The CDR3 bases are TGCGCCAGCAGGACGGGACAGGGGACCTACGAGCAGTACTTC.